The 13 T cell receptor beta chains given below trace back to one sample, sequenced in a study of blood T cell repertoires in COVID-19. Method: immunoSEQ multiplex PCR; TCRdb's copy keeps in-frame clones and lacks some. The repertoire holds 45,000 to 65,000 clones, with about 90% as singletons. The sequencing input was peripheral blood. The source of these receptors is a human donor in a cohort sampled during active COVID-19.

This clone was seen more than once but under ten times. This chain joins TRBV7-2 and TRBJ1-6; D remains ambiguous. The CDR3 runs 14 residues. Germline CDR1 is SGHTA and CDR2 is FQGNSA. With 3 bases removed from V and 9 bases from J, the gap between germline ends came to 12 bases. Here the CDR3 reads CASSLSPIGSPLHF. The CDR3 nucleotides are TGTGCCAGCAGCTTGTCCCCTATTGGTTCACCCCTCCACTTT.

This clone was recorded once. This chain connects TRBV4-1 to TRBJ1-4; no clear D gene. Between the trimmed V and J ends, which lost 1 base and 5 bases, there was a span of 14 bases. Germline values: CDR1 MGHRA, CDR2 YSYEKL. This CDR3 spans 16 amino acids. Written as DNA, the CDR3 is TGCGCCAGCAGCCAAGGTATGGCTAGACGGAATGAAAAACTGTTTTTT. Its translation is CASSQGMARRNEKLFF.

This sequence joins TRBV7-8 and TRBJ2-3; D is unclear. The CDR3 length is 12 residues. The V gene lost 4 bases and the J gene lost 2 bases, with 4 bases spanning the gap. In germline, CDR1 is SGHVS, CDR2 FQNEAQ. The CDR3 is CASSSYTDTQYF. The CDR3 nucleotides read TGTGCCAGCAGCTCCTACACAGATACGCAGTATTTT.

Here the CDR3 reads CASSLLASQGSYEQYF. For the CDR3, the DNA is TGTGCCAGCAGCTTATTAGCGAGCCAGGGGTCCTACGAGCAGTACTTC. The V and J genes are TRBV11-2 and TRBJ2-7; D might be TRBD1 (6 bases). Deletions cut 2 bases from V and 1 base from J, with 15 bases between. There are 16 residues in the CDR3. Germline-derived CDR1 and CDR2 are SGHAT and FQNNGV.

The chain links TRBV7-9 to TRBJ2-3; maybe TRBD2 (5 bases). Germline V CDR1 and CDR2: SEHNR, FQNEAQ (reference sequence). The CDR3 length is 17 residues. V was trimmed by 2 bases and J by 2 bases, leaving 17 bases between them. This CDR3 reads CASSLSVRSGLTDTQYF. DNA of the CDR3: TGTGCCAGCAGCTTAAGTGTAAGGAGCGGCCTCACAGATACGCAGTATTTT.

The gene calls are TRBV11-2 and TRBJ2-2; D is uncertain. CDR1 and CDR2 from the germline V gene are SGHAT and FQNNGV. V was pared by 5 bases and J by 7 bases, with 14 bases between. This CDR3 comprises 14 residues. CDR3 coding DNA: TGTGCCAGCAGCGTCCACCAGCGTTACGGGGAGCTGTTTTTT. Translating gives CASSVHQRYGELFF.

The chain joins TRBV7-6 to TRBJ2-5, with D possibly being TRBD2 (7 bases). Germline V gene sequence: CDR1 SGHVS, CDR2 FNYEAQ. This CDR3 contains 15 residues. V shed 2 bases and J shed 4 bases, with 14 bases lying between them. The CDR3 DNA sequence: TGTGCCAGCAGCTTATCGGGAAGGGGGGGAGAGACCCAGTACTTC. Translation: CASSLSGRGGETQYF.

This clone was observed a few times. The CDR3 DNA is TGTGCCAGCAGGGAACTACTAGCGGGGGGCGTCTCAGATACGCAGTATTTT. This translates into CASRELLAGGVSDTQYF. V and J are TRBV7-9 and TRBJ2-3; 12 bases map to TRBD2. Germline V CDR1 and CDR2: SEHNR, FQNEAQ (reference sequence). Trimming at V came to 6 bases and at J to 4 bases, leaving 11 bases not matched to a gene. The CDR3 is made up of 17 amino acids.

The rearrangement links TRBV6-6 to TRBJ2-3; 10 nucleotides match TRBD1. Germline trimming cut 2 bases from V and 6 bases from J; bases unmatched to any gene: 5. CDR1 MNHNY and CDR2 SVGAGI come from the germline V gene (reference sequence). The CDR3 covers 15 residues. The DNA for the CDR3 is TGTGCCAGCAGTTACGGGGACAGGGGTTGGGATACGCAGTATTTT. It codes for CASSYGDRGWDTQYF.

This clone showed up just a few times. The V and J genes are TRBV7-2 and TRBJ2-2; D unclear. The CDR3 is 13 amino acids. Germline CDR1 and CDR2: SGHTA and FQGNSA. The V end was cut by 5 bases, the J end by 6 bases, with 10 bases between. The CDR3 bases are TGTGCCAGCAGCCCCACTAAGGCCGGGGAGCTGTTTTTT. Protein: CASSPTKAGELFF.

This chain uses TRBV4-3 with TRBJ1-2, with TRBD1 as a possible D gene (5 bases). Germline lookup yields CDR1 LGHNA and CDR2 YSLEER. Between the trimmed V and J ends, which lost 4 bases and 1 base, there was a span of 13 bases. The CDR3 length is 15 residues. For the CDR3, the DNA is TGCGCCAGCAGCCTGGGTTGGCAGGGTAACTATGGCTACACCTTC. Protein sequence: CASSLGWQGNYGYTF.

The chain links TRBV11-2 to TRBJ1-5; 7 bases agree with TRBD1. V shed 4 bases and J 2 bases; nucleotides not matched to a gene: 5. The CDR3 spans 15 residues. Looked up from germline, CDR1 is SGHAT and CDR2 is FQNNGV. CDR3 protein: CASSSQGRGNQPQHF. CDR3 coding DNA: TGTGCCAGCAGCTCACAGGGGCGCGGCAATCAGCCCCAGCATTTT.

CDR3 in amino acids: CASSLARRQSSISGANVLTF. The DNA for the CDR3 is TGTGCCAGCAGCTTAGCGCGGAGGCAGTCCTCCATCTCTGGGGCCAACGTCCTGACTTTC. The chain recombines TRBV7-2 with TRBJ2-6, with a possible D match to TRBD2 (5 bases). Germline CDR1 and CDR2: SGHTA and FQGNSA. Trimming removed 0 bases at V and 0 bases at J, with 18 bases between. This CDR3 is 20 amino acids long.